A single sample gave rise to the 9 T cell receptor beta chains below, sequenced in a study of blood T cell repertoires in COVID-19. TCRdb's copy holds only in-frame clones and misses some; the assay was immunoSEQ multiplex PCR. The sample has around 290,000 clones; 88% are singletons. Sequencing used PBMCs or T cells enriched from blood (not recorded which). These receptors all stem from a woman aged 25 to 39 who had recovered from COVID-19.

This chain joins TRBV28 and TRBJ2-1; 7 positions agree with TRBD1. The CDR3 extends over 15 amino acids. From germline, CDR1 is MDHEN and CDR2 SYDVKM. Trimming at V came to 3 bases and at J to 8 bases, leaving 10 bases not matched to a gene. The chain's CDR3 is CASSFETGFLHEQFF. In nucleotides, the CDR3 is TGTGCCAGCAGTTTTGAGACAGGGTTCCTCCATGAGCAGTTCTTC.

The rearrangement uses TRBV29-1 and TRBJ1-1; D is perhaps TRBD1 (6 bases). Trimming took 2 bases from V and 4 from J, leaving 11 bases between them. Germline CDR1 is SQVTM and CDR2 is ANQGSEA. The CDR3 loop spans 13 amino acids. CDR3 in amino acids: CSVEKGVGTEAFF. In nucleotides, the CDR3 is TGCAGCGTTGAAAAGGGGGTAGGCACTGAAGCTTTCTTT.

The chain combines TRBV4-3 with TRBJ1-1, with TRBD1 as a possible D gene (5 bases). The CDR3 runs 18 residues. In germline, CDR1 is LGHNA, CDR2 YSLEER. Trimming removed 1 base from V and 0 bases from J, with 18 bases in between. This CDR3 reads CASSQVSHWGSLNTEAFF. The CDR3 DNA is TGCGCCAGCAGCCAAGTCAGCCACTGGGGCAGTCTGAACACTGAAGCTTTCTTT.

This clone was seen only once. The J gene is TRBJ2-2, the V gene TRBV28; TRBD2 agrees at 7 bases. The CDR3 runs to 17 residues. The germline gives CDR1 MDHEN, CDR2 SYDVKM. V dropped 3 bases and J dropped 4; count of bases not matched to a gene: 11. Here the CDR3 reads CASSFRYPASGTGELFF. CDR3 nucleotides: TGTGCCAGCAGTTTCCGTTACCCGGCTAGCGGCACCGGGGAGCTGTTTTTT.

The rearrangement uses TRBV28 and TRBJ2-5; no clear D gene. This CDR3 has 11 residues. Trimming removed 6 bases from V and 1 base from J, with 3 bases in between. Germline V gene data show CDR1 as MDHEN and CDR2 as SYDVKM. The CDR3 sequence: CASSGQETQYF. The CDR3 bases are TGTGCCAGCAGCGGCCAAGAGACCCAGTACTTC. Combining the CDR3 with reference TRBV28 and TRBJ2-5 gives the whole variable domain DVKVTQSSRYLVKRTGEKVFLECVQDMDHENMFWYRQDPGLGLRLIYFSYDVKMKEKGDIPEGYSVSREKKERFSLILESASTNQTSMYLCASSGQETQYFGPGTRLLVL.

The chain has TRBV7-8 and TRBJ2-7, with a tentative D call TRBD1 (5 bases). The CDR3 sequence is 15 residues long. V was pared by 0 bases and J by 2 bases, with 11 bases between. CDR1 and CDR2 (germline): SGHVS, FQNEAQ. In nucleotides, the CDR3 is TGTGCCAGCAGCTTAGCCCGTGGGGCCACCTACGAGCAGTACTTC. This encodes CASSLARGATYEQYF. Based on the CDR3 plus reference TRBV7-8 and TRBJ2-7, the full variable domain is GAGVSQSPRYKVAKRGQDVALRCDPISGHVSLFWYQQALGQGPEFLTYFQNEAQLDKSGLPSDRFFAERPEGSVSTLKIQRTQQEDSAVYLCASSLARGATYEQYFGPGTRLTVT.

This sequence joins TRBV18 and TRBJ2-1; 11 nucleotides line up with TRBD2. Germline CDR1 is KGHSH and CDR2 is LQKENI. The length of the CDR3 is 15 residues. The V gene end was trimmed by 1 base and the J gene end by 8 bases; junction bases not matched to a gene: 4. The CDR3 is CASSPLLAGVYEQFF. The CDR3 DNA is TGTGCCAGCTCACCACTACTAGCGGGAGTATATGAGCAGTTCTTC.

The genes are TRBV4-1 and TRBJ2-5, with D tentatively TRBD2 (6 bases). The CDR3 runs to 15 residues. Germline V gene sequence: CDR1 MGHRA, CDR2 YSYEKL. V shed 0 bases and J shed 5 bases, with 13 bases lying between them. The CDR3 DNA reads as TGCGCCAGCAGCCAAGATTGGGTTCTAGCGGAGACCCAGTACTTC. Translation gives CASSQDWVLAETQYF.

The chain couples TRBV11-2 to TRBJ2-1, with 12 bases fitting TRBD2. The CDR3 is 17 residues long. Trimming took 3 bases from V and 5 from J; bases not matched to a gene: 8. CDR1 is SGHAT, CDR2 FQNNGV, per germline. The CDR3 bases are TGTGCCAGCAGCTTTTTCCCCCGACTAGCGGGAGACAATGAGCAGTTCTTC. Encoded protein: CASSFFPRLAGDNEQFF.